Below, 16 T cell receptor beta chains from the same sample are listed, as sequenced in a study of blood T cells in healthy people across ages (dated by TCRdb to between 2014 and 2016). Library method: 5' RACE. Data came from an Illumina HiSeq 2500. A second about 7 to 12 cycle PCR used a sample-barcoded 5' primer and a J-beta primer mix. The public reads were reprocessed in TCRdb via fastp at Q25 and MiXCR, keeping in-frame beta chains. Identical CDR3 proteins give one entry, which carries the most common genes and DNA. Across this sample there are 700,000 to 900,000 distinct CDR3 sequences, with around half seen only once. Of the sample, approximately 40% is held by the ten largest clones. Input material: blood. Receptors were obtained from a man of 80 years or more in good health.

This clonotype was detected ten times or more. CDR3 amino acids: CASSLGLVIYEQYF. The CDR3 region has the DNA TGCGCCAGCAGCTTGGGCCTAGTGATCTACGAGCAGTACTTC. The chain uses TRBV5-1 and TRBJ2-7; D unresolved. The V end was cut by 0 bases, the J end by 3 bases, with 10 bases between. The CDR3 totals 14 residues. From germline, CDR1 is SGHRS and CDR2 YFSETQ.

A few counts support this clonotype. CDR3 coding DNA: TGTGCCACCAGCACCCCAGGCCTCAGCTCCTACAATGAGCAGTTCTTC. It translates to CATSTPGLSSYNEQFF. V gene TRBV15 combines with J gene TRBJ2-1; unclear D gene. The CDR3 is 16 residues long. Trimming stripped 4 bases from V and 0 bases from J, with 13 bases between. Germline assignment: CDR1 LNHNV and CDR2 YYDKDF (reference sequence).

The table lists this clonotype with a few counts. The rearrangement uses TRBV20-1 and TRBJ2-3; no reliable D call. Trimming removed 3 bases from V and 14 bases from J, with 30 bases in between. The CDR3 extends over 16 amino acids. In germline, CDR1 is DFQATT, CDR2 SNEGSKA (reference sequence). In DNA, the CDR3 is TGCAGTGCTAGGGATCAAGACTTCCTTTCGCCCAGATACGCGTATTTT. It is translated as CSARDQDFLSPRYAYF.

This chain uses TRBV5-1 with TRBJ2-2, with 15 bases aligning to TRBD2. Germline CDR1 SGHRS, CDR2 YFSETQ. The CDR3 sequence is 18 residues long. The ends lost 5 bases at V and 7 bases at J; junction bases unmatched: 12. CDR3 residues: CASRDNGLAGGPNGELFF. CDR3 sequence (DNA): TGCGCCAGCAGGGACAACGGACTAGCGGGAGGGCCAAACGGGGAGCTGTTTTTT.

A note on this clonotype: At one boundary the junction diverges from the germline segment, which might be a read error. The chain combines TRBV4-2 with TRBJ2-5; 7 nucleotides match TRBD2. Germline V gene data show CDR1 as LGHNA and CDR2 as YNFKEQ. The length of the CDR3 is 15 residues. CDR3 loop: CTSSQDRAGEETQYF. Written as DNA, the CDR3 is TGTACCAGCAGCCAAGATCGGGCGGGAGAAGAGACCCAGTACTTC.

The V call is TRBV5-1, the J call TRBJ2-7, with D hard to call. Looked up from germline, CDR1 is SGHRS and CDR2 is YFSETQ. CDR3 length: 15 residues. V dropped 3 bases and J dropped 5 bases, with 18 bases sitting between them. Here the CDR3 reads CASSYSRVLRHEQYF. CDR3 nucleotide sequence: TGCGCCAGCAGCTATTCTAGAGTTCTTCGACACGAGCAGTACTTC.

The chain carries TRBV15 and TRBJ1-1, with D possibly being TRBD1 (6 bases). In germline, CDR1 is LNHNV, CDR2 YYDKDF (reference sequence). Trimming took off 5 bases at V and 3 bases at J, with 16 bases between the two ends. The CDR3 spans 15 residues. The CDR3 nucleotides are TGTGCCACCAGCTCCACGGTCGGGGGGCACACTGAAGCTTTCTTT. This gives the protein CATSSTVGGHTEAFF.

The chain employs TRBV4-1 and TRBJ2-5; the D gene could be TRBD1 or TRBD2 (5 bases each). This CDR3 is 14 amino acids long. V lost 3 bases, J lost 5 bases, and 13 bases lay in between. Germline CDR1 MGHRA, CDR2 YSYEKL. DNA of the CDR3: TGCGCCAGCAGCCAGGGGACCTCGGGGGAGACCCAGTACTTC. This encodes CASSQGTSGETQYF.

The chain is built from TRBV7-2 and TRBJ2-1; 8 bases match TRBD2. The germline gives CDR1 SGHTA, CDR2 FQGNSA. The ends lost 7 bases at V and 4 bases at J; junction bases unmatched: 15. The CDR3 runs to 17 residues. The CDR3 region has the DNA TGTGCCAGCACCGGGGGGGGTATGAGCGGAGCTTACAATGAGCAGTTCTTC. Protein sequence: CASTGGGMSGAYNEQFF.

This clonotype was found many times. V and J are TRBV29-1 and TRBJ2-7; D is undetermined. Germline V CDR1 and CDR2: SQVTM, ANQGSEA. V was shortened by 4 bases and J by 5 bases, with 12 bases between the two germline ends. This CDR3 is 12 amino acids long. CDR3 sequence reads: CSVGSTLNEQYF. CDR3 DNA sequence: TGCAGCGTTGGTTCAACGTTAAACGAGCAGTACTTC.

The V and J genes are TRBV27 and TRBJ1-6; 9 nucleotides match TRBD1. J lost 7 bases, V lost 1 base, and 5 bases had no gene match. CDR1 and CDR2 from the germline V gene are MNHEY and SMNVEV (reference sequence). The CDR3 is made up of 16 amino acids. The CDR3 nucleotides are TGTGCCAGCAGTTTATTCATTGGGACAGGGAATTCACCCCTCCACTTT. This encodes CASSLFIGTGNSPLHF.

The V gene is TRBV7-3, the J gene TRBJ2-5; 8 bases map to TRBD2. The J segment lost 4 bases and the V segment lost 2 bases, leaving 6 bases of the junction unmatched. CDR3 length: 15 amino acids. The germline gives CDR1 SGHTA, CDR2 FQGTGA. CDR3 in amino acids: CASSLWGGRPETQYF. CDR3 sequence (DNA): TGTGCCAGCAGCTTATGGGGCGGGAGGCCAGAGACCCAGTACTTC.

The rearrangement uses TRBV27 and TRBJ2-1, with 13 positions matching TRBD2. Germline loops: CDR1 MNHEY, CDR2 SMNVEV (reference sequence). CDR3 length: 15 residues. Trimming cost V 7 bases and J 4 bases; bases outside gene matches: 4. The CDR3 DNA reads as TGTGCCAGCAATGTACTAGCGGGAGGGTACAATGAGCAGTTCTTC. Its translation: CASNVLAGGYNEQFF.

In its sample, this clonotype was seen a few times. The chain recombines TRBV27 with TRBJ2-7, with D possibly TRBD1 on 5 matching bases. Germline CDR1 MNHEY, CDR2 SMNVEV (reference sequence). Trimming pared 0 bases from V and 6 bases from J, leaving 9 bases between. The CDR3 consists of 13 residues. The CDR3 protein is CASSLSGQGEQYF. DNA of the CDR3: TGTGCCAGCAGTTTATCGGGGCAGGGCGAGCAGTACTTC.

This clonotype was detected a few times. This chain uses TRBV20-1 with TRBJ2-7, with TRBD1 identical over 11 bases. Germline V lookup: CDR1 DFQATT, CDR2 SNEGSKA (reference sequence). J gave up 2 bases and V 3 bases, and 3 bases lay outside the gene matches. CDR3 size: 14 residues. The CDR3 loop is CSARLGQGAYEQYF. The DNA of the CDR3 is TGCAGTGCTAGGTTGGGACAGGGGGCCTACGAGCAGTACTTC.

Here the CDR3 DNA reads TGCAGCGTAGAGTATGACGGGAATCAAGAGACCCAGTACTTC. This codes for CSVEYDGNQETQYF. This chain links TRBV29-1 with TRBJ2-5; possible D gene TRBD2, 5 bases. Looked up from germline, CDR1 is SQVTM and CDR2 is ANQGSEA. This CDR3 comprises 14 residues. V lost 6 bases and J 2 bases, leaving 16 bases between the germline ends.